The clone carrying this T cell receptor beta chain is a singleton in its sample. Generated by immunoSEQ multiplex PCR, the TCRdb table keeps only in-frame clones and is missing some. In the table there are some 150,000 clones, approximately 94% of which are singletons. The sample originates from a study of control samples from healthy donors and cancer patients. The sequenced sample consisted of PBMCs. The clonotype originates from a man aged 55 to 69 with colorectal cancer.

This CDR3 is CASSLGAIPSGEKLFF. The CDR3 DNA sequence: TGTGCCAGCAGCTTAGGGGCCATCCCGTCCGGTGAAAAACTGTTTTTT. This rearrangement joins TRBV7-2 to TRBJ1-4; D ambiguous. V lost 1 base and J 7 bases, leaving 16 bases between the germline ends. This CDR3 comprises 16 residues. Germline CDR1 is SGHTA and CDR2 is FQGNSA.